The 10 T cell receptor beta chains presented below share a single source sample, sequenced in a study of blood T cell repertoires in COVID-19. Generated by immunoSEQ multiplex PCR, the TCRdb table keeps only in-frame clones and is missing some. The table lists 40,000 to 55,000 clones, approximately 81% of them singletons. Material: peripheral blood. Receptors were obtained from a woman in her sixties or seventies with acute or convalescent COVID-19.

This chain uses TRBV29-1 with TRBJ1-2, with TRBD1 matching 8 bases. Germline-derived CDR1 and CDR2 are SQVTM and ANQGSEA. The CDR3 runs to 11 residues. The junction had 4 bases not matched to a gene; V was cut back by 5 bases and J by 8 bases. This chain's CDR3 is CSVKTGVGYTF. The CDR3 nucleotides read TGCAGCGTTAAGACAGGGGTCGGCTACACCTTC.

The chain employs TRBV9 and TRBJ2-2, with D possibly being TRBD1 (6 bases). The V and J ends lost 7 bases and 0 bases respectively, with 10 bases between them. The CDR3 runs to 14 residues. The germline gives CDR1 SGDLS, CDR2 YYNGEE. The CDR3 nucleotides are TGTGCCAGCCGGGACACATCGAACACCGGGGAGCTGTTTTTT. Translation: CASRDTSNTGELFF.

In this sample, this clone turned up once. The chain carries TRBV25-1 and TRBJ1-2; 9 nucleotides line up with TRBD1. V lost 10 bases to trimming and J lost 3 bases; unmatched junction nucleotides: 12. CDR1 and CDR2 (germline): MGHDK, SYGVNS. The CDR3 length is 15 residues. The CDR3 bases are TGTGCCATAGGGGACAGGGTAGATTCGGACTATGGCTACACCTTC. This gives the protein CAIGDRVDSDYGYTF.

The chain employs TRBV19 and TRBJ1-5, with TRBD1 matching 10 bases. The V gene's germline CDR1 is LNHDA and CDR2 SQIVND (reference sequence). Unmatched junction bases numbered 13, after V lost 3 bases and J lost 5 bases. The CDR3 sequence is 18 residues long. Here the CDR3 reads CASSMGLVTGGDDQPQHF. As DNA, the CDR3 is TGTGCCAGTAGTATGGGCTTGGTGACAGGGGGCGACGATCAGCCCCAGCATTTT.

The chain is built from TRBV19 and TRBJ1-1; 7 bases line up with TRBD1. The CDR3 is 14 residues long. V was pared by 5 bases and J by 3 bases, with 6 bases of the junction left unmatched. Germline assignment: CDR1 LNHDA and CDR2 SQIVND (reference sequence). CDR3 region: CASSHRGPDTEAFF. Written as DNA, the CDR3 is TGTGCCAGTAGTCACAGGGGTCCGGACACTGAAGCTTTCTTT.

This clone was recorded only once. This chain's CDR3 is CSVVPRDTIYF. The CDR3 DNA sequence: TGCAGCGTTGTACCGAGGGACACCATATATTTT. The chain uses TRBV29-1 and TRBJ1-3; D not certain. The CDR3 has 11 amino acids. Germline V gene sequence: CDR1 SQVTM, CDR2 ANQGSEA. V was trimmed by 4 bases and J by 8 bases, leaving 9 bases between them.

J is TRBJ1-3 and V is TRBV28, with 9 nucleotides matching TRBD1. This CDR3 comprises 14 residues. Losses at the gene ends were 4 bases for V and 8 bases for J; bases not matched to a gene: 6. Germline CDR1 MDHEN, CDR2 SYDVKM. The DNA for the CDR3 is TGTGCCAGCAGTTCCCCGGGACAGGGAGACACCATATATTTT. Protein product: CASSSPGQGDTIYF.

V gene TRBV6-6 combines with J gene TRBJ1-1; a possible D gene is TRBD1 (5 bases). In germline, CDR1 is MNHNY, CDR2 SVGAGI (reference sequence). CDR3 length: 14 amino acids. V lost 0 bases and J 10 bases, leaving 15 bases between the germline ends. CDR3 residues: CASSYSSTGPRAFF. CDR3 nucleotide sequence: TGTGCCAGCAGTTACTCGAGTACAGGACCAAGAGCTTTCTTT.

The CDR3 loop is CASSLGGADGYTF. In nucleotides, the CDR3 is TGCGCCAGCAGCTTAGGAGGGGCAGATGGCTACACCTTC. V and J are TRBV5-1 and TRBJ1-2; possible D gene TRBD1, 5 bases. The CDR3 runs to 13 residues. Trimming pared 2 bases from V and 6 bases from J, leaving 11 bases between. Germline CDR1 reads SGHRS; CDR2 reads YFSETQ.

The rearrangement joins TRBV2 to TRBJ2-5, with D unclear. Trimming took 1 base from V and 4 from J, leaving 7 bases between them. The CDR3 loop spans 13 amino acids. Germline values: CDR1 SNHLY, CDR2 FYNNEI. Here the CDR3 DNA reads TGTGCCAGCAGTGAAGGGGCCATAGAGACCCAGTACTTC. Its protein is CASSEGAIETQYF. The full variable domain, with the rest looked up from reference TRBV2 and TRBJ2-5, is EPEVTQTPSHQVTQMGQEVILRCVPISNHLYFYWYRQILGQKVEFLVSFYNNEISEKSEIFDDQFSVERPDGSNFTLKIRSTKLEDSAMYFCASSEGAIETQYFGPGTRLLVL.